This passage covers 8 T cell receptor beta chains from one sample sequenced in a study of blood T cell repertoires in COVID-19 (dated by TCRdb to the early 2020s). The library was generated by the immunoSEQ multiplex PCR assay. In TCRdb, the immuneACCESS table is reduced to in-frame sequences with V and J assigned. These tables do not hold every clone; where another copy was compared, an unresolved V gene accounts for under half, and the others remain unexplained. The sample table shows about 290,000 clones, and just over 85% are seen once. The ten largest clones add up to about 3% of the sample. Sequencing used peripheral blood. Receptor source: a woman aged 25 to 39 with active or convalescent COVID-19.

The J gene is TRBJ1-2, the V gene TRBV7-3; perhaps TRBD1 as D (6 bases). The CDR3 length is 16 residues. Per germline, CDR1 SGHTA and CDR2 FQGTGA. The V and J ends lost 4 bases and 8 bases respectively, with 23 bases between them. The CDR3 is CASSSVGEGRGNGYTF. Here the CDR3 DNA reads TGTGCCAGCAGCTCCGTCGGGGAGGGCAGGGGAAACGGCTACACCTTC. The full variable domain, in which reference TRBV7-3 and TRBJ1-2 provide the parts outside the CDR3, is GAGVSQTPSNKVTEKGKYVELRCDPISGHTALYWYRQSLGQGPEFLIYFQGTGAADDSGLPNDRFFAVRPEGSVSTLKIQRTERGDSAVYLCASSSVGEGRGNGYTFGSGTRLTVV.

V usage is TRBV7-2 and J usage is TRBJ2-5; 9 bases are a match to TRBD1. This CDR3 comprises 15 residues. V was clipped by 3 bases and J by 5 bases; unmatched bases: 7. CDR1 and CDR2 (germline): SGHTA, FQGNSA. The CDR3 DNA follows: TGTGCCAGCAGCTTGAACAGGGGGCGCGTGGAGACCCAGTACTTC. This gives the protein CASSLNRGRVETQYF.

The chain employs TRBV27 and TRBJ2-3; 8 bases map to TRBD1. The CDR3 has 17 amino acids. With V trimmed by 5 bases and J by 2 bases, 12 bases remained unmatched. The germline gives CDR1 MNHEY, CDR2 SMNVEV (reference sequence). The CDR3 DNA sequence: TGTGCCAGCAGTCACTCCTCCGGGACAGGATACACAGATACGCAGTATTTT. This translates into CASSHSSGTGYTDTQYF.

This clone was counted once. The chain recombines TRBV7-9 with TRBJ2-7, with 9 bases fitting TRBD1. The germline V gene encodes CDR1 SEHNR and CDR2 FQNEAQ (reference sequence). Germline trimming cut 5 bases from V and 4 bases from J; bases unmatched to any gene: 9. This CDR3 is 15 amino acids long. CDR3 bases: TGTGCCAGCAGCCGCCGGACAGGGGTCTGGTACGAGCAGTACTTC. Its translation: CASSRRTGVWYEQYF.

The V and J genes are TRBV7-2 and TRBJ2-3, with 12 positions matching TRBD2. Germline V lookup: CDR1 SGHTA, CDR2 FQGNSA. CDR3 length: 18 residues. Losses at the gene ends were 2 bases for V and 4 bases for J; bases not matched to a gene: 10. This CDR3 reads CASSLFIRASGGADTQYF. DNA for the CDR3: TGTGCCAGCAGCTTATTTATCCGGGCTAGCGGGGGGGCAGATACGCAGTATTTT.

The chain is built from TRBV7-2 and TRBJ2-3, with 10 bases lining up with TRBD2. Germline V lookup: CDR1 SGHTA, CDR2 FQGNSA. The V gene end was trimmed by 1 base and the J gene end by 2 bases; junction bases not matched to a gene: 6. CDR3 length: 17 residues. The CDR3 DNA reads as TGTGCCAGCAGCTTAGGGAGCGGGGGGGCTATCACAGATACGCAGTATTTT. It is translated as CASSLGSGGAITDTQYF.

This clone was seen only a few times. J is TRBJ1-1 and V is TRBV28; a possible D gene is TRBD1 (6 bases). CDR1 and CDR2 from the germline V gene are MDHEN and SYDVKM. Trimming pared 3 bases from V and 1 base from J, leaving 15 bases between. This CDR3 has 16 amino acids. This chain's CDR3 is CASSFVTGTGNTEAFF. The CDR3, as DNA: TGTGCCAGCAGTTTTGTGACAGGCACTGGGAACACTGAAGCTTTCTTT.

The rearrangement links TRBV27 to TRBJ1-1, with 8 bases matching TRBD1. Trimming cost V 7 bases and J 4 bases; bases outside gene matches: 5. Germline V gives CDR1 MNHEY, CDR2 SMNVEV (reference sequence). The CDR3 loop spans 13 amino acids. The CDR3 coding sequence is TGTGCCAGCAAGAACAGGGGGGCCACTGAAGCTTTCTTT. Its translation: CASKNRGATEAFF.